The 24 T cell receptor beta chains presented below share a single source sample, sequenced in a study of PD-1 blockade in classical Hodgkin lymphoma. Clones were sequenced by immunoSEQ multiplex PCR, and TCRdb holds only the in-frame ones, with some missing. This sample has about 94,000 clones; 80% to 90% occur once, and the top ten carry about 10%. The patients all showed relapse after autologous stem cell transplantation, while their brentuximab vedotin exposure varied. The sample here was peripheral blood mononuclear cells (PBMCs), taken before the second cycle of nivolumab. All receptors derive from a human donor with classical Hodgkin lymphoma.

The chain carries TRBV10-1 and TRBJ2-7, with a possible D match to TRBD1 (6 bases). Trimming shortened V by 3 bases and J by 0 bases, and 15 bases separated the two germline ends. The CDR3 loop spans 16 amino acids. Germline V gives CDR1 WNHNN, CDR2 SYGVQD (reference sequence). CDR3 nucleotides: TGCGCCAGCAGTGAAGGAAGTTGGACAGACTCCTACGAGCAGTACTTC. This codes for CASSEGSWTDSYEQYF.

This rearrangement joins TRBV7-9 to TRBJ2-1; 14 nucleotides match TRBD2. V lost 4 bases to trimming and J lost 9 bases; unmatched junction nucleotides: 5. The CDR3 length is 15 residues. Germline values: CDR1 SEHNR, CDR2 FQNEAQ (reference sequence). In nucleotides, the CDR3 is TGTGCCAGCAGCTCAGGACTAGCGGGAGGAGGTGAGCAGTTCTTC. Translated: CASSSGLAGGGEQFF.

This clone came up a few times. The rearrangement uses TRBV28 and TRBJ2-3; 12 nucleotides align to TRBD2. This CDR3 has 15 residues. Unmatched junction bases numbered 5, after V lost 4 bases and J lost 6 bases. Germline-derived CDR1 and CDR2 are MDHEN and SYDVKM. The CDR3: CASSSLAGGPDTQYF. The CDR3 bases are TGTGCCAGCAGTTCCCTAGCGGGAGGGCCTGATACGCAGTATTTT.

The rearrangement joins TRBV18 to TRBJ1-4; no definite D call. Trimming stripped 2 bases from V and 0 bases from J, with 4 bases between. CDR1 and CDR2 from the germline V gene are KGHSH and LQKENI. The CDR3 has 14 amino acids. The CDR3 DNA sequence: TGTGCCAGCTCACCAATGGCAACTAATGAAAAACTGTTTTTT. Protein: CASSPMATNEKLFF.

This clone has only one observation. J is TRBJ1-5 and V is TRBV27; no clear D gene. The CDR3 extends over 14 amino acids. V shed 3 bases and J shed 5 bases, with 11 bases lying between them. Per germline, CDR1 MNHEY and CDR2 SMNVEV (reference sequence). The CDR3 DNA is TGTGCCAGCAGTTTGGGTGGGTCTTATCAGCCCCAGCATTTT. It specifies CASSLGGSYQPQHF.

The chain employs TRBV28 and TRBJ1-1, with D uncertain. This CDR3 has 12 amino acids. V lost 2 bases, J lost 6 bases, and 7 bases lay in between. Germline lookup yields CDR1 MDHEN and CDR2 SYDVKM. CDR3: CASSLVTAEAFF. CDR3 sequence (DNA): TGTGCCAGCAGTTTAGTGACGGCTGAAGCTTTCTTT.

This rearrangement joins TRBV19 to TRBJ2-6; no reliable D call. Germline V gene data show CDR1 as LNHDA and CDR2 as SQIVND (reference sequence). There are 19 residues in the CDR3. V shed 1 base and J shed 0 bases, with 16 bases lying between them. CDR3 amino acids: CASSIVGWTGPSGANVLTF. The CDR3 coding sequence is TGTGCCAGTAGTATAGTGGGGTGGACCGGGCCCTCTGGGGCCAACGTCCTGACTTTC. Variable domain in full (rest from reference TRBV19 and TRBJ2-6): DGGITQSPKYLFRKEGQNVTLSCEQNLNHDAMYWYRQDPGQGLRLIYYSQIVNDFQKGDIAEGYSVSREKKESFPLTVTSAQKNPTAFYLCASSIVGWTGPSGANVLTFGAGSRLTVL.

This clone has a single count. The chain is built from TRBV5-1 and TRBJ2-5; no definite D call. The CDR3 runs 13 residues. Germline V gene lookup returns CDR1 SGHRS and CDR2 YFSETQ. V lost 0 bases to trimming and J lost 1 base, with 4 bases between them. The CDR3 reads CASSLAAQETQYF. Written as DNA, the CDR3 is TGCGCCAGCAGCTTGGCTGCCCAAGAGACCCAGTACTTC.

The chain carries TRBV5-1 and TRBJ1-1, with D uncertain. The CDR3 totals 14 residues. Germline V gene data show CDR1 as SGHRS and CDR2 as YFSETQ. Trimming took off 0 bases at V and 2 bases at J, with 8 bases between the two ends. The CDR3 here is CASSLEIDNTEAFF. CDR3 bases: TGCGCCAGCAGCTTGGAAATTGACAACACTGAAGCTTTCTTT. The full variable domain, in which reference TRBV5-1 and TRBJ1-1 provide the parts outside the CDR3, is KAGVTQTPRYLIKTRGQQVTLSCSPISGHRSVSWYQQTPGQGLQFLFEYFSETQRNKGNFPGRFSGRQFSNSRSEMNVSTLELGDSALYLCASSLEIDNTEAFFGQGTRLTVV.

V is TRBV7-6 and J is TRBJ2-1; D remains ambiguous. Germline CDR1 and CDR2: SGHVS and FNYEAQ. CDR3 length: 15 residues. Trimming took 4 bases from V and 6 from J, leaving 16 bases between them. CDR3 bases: TGTGCCAGCAGCTCCCTAGGAGTCGGTAGCAATGAGCAGTTCTTC. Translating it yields CASSSLGVGSNEQFF.

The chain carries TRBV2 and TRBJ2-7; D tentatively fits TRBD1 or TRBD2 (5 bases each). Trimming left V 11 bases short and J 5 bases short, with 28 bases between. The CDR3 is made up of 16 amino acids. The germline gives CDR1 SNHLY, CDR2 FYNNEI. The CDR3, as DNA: TGTGCCTCTTCCCTATCCTCCGCCTTCGAGGGACACGAGCAGTACTTC. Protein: CASSLSSAFEGHEQYF.

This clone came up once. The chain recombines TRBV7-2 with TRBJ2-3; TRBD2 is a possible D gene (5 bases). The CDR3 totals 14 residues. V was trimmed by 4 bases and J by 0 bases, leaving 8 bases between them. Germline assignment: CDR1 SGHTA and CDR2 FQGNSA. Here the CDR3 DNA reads TGTGCCAGCAGCTCGGGATACAGCACAGATACGCAGTATTTT. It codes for CASSSGYSTDTQYF.

The CDR3 bases are TGCAGCGTTGAGGGACAGGGGGCCCTCCCCGGCTCCTACGAGCAGTACTTC. Translating gives CSVEGQGALPGSYEQYF. The rearrangement uses TRBV29-1 and TRBJ2-7; the match to TRBD1 covers 12 bases. The CDR3 covers 17 residues. With 3 bases clipped from V and 0 bases from J, the junction kept 9 bases outside the gene matches. Germline V CDR1 and CDR2: SQVTM, ANQGSEA.

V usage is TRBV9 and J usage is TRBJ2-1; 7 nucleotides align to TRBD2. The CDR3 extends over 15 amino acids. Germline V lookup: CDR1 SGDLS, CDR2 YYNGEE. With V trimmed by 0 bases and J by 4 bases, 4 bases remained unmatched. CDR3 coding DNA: TGTGCCAGCAGCGTAGTGGGAGGGCGGTACAATGAGCAGTTCTTC. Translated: CASSVVGGRYNEQFF.

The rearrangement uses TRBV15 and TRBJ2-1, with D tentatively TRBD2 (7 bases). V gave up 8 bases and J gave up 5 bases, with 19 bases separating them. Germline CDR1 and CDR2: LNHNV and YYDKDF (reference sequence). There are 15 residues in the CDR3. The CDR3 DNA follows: TGTGCCACCTCCCGCACGGGGGGCCTGAACAATGAGCAGTTCTTC. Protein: CATSRTGGLNNEQFF.

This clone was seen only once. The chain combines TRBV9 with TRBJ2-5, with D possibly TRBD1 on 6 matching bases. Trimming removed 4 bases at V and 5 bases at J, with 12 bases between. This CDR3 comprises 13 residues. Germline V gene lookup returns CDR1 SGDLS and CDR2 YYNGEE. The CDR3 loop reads CASSQDSAETQYF. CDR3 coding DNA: TGTGCCAGCAGCCAGGACAGTGCGGAGACCCAGTACTTC.

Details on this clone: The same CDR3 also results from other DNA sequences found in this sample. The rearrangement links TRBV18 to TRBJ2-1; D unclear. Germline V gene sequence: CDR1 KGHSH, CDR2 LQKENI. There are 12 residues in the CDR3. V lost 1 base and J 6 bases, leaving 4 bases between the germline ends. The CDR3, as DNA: TGTGCCAGCTCACCACTAGGCAATGAGCAGTTCTTC. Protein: CASSPLGNEQFF.

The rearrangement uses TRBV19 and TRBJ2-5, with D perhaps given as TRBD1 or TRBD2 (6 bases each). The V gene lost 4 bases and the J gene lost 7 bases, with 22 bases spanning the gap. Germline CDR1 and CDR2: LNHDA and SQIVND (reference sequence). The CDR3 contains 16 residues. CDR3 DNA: TGTGCCAGTAGTACCCCCAATGGAGGGGGACGTGGGACCCAGTACTTC. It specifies CASSTPNGGGRGTQYF.

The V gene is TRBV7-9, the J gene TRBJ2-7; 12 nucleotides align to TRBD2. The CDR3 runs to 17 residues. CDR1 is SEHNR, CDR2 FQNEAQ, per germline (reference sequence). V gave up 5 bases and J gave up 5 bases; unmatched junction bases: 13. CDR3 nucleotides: TGTGCCAGCAGCCCCTCCAGACTAGCGGGGGACCTTAACGAGCAGTACTTC. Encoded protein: CASSPSRLAGDLNEQYF.

CDR3: CASSYMGETETQYF. Here the CDR3 DNA reads TGTGCCAGCAGTTACATGGGGGAGACGGAGACCCAGTACTTC. The chain recombines TRBV6-5 with TRBJ2-5; the D gene could be TRBD1 or TRBD2 (5 bases each). Trimming stripped 2 bases from V and 5 bases from J, with 12 bases between. This CDR3 has 14 residues. Germline assignment: CDR1 MNHEY and CDR2 SVGAGI.

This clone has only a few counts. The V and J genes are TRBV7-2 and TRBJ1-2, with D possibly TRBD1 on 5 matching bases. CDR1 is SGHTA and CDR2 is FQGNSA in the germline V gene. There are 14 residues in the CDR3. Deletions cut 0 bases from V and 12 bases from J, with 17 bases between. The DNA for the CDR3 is TGTGCCAGCAGCTTAGCGGTGACCGCGGGGCCCGACACCTTC. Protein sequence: CASSLAVTAGPDTF.

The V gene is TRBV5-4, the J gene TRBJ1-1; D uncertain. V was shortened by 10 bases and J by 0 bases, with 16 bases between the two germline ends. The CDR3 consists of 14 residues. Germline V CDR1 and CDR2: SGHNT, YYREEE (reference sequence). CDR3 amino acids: CAYNPAAMNTEAFF. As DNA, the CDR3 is TGTGCCTACAACCCGGCAGCGATGAACACTGAAGCTTTCTTT.

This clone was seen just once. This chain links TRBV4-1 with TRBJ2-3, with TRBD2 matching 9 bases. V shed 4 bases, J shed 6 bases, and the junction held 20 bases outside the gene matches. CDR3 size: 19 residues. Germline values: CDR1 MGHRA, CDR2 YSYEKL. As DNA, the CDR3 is TGCGCCAGCAGCCCCTGGGCGGGACTAGCTGGTTATTCCGGGGATACGCAGTATTTT. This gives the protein CASSPWAGLAGYSGDTQYF.

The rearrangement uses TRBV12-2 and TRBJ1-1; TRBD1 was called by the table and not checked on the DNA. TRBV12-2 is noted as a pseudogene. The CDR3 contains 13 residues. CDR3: CAGTTGLSTEAFF. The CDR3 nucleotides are TGTGCAGGAACTACAGGGTTGAGCACTGAAGCTTTCTTT.